This note documents a single T cell receptor (beta chain) sequence. These data originate in a study of blood T cell repertoires in COVID-19. The overall study: The United States, Italy and Spain were the sources of the acute and convalescent COVID-19 samples. From T cells, B-cell-depleted T cells, or PBMCs came the material, which was cDNA or gDNA.

In the source study's methods: Reference gene primers were amplified, and this amplification served to estimate nucleated cell counts. Repertoires were generated with immunoSEQ multiplex PCR, while TCRdb's copy carries only in-frame clones and drops some. V and J calls and clone size are as listed in that table; D and trimming were resolved from the DNA. The table shows fewer than 250,000 clones, with 75% to 90% occurring only once. After removal of 6 bases from V and 0 bases from J, the junction contained 14 bases not matched to a gene. There are 18 residues in the CDR3. Germline assignment: CDR1 WSHSY and CDR2 SAAADI.

Sequenced sample: peripheral blood. The chain is built from TRBV10-2 and TRBJ2-3; 8 bases align to TRBD1. The source is a woman between 65 and 79 years old with active or convalescent COVID-19. CDR3 sequence: CASRTILGQATSTDTQYF. The CDR3 nucleotides read TGCGCCAGCAGAACTATCCTGGGACAGGCGACTAGCACAGATACGCAGTATTTT.